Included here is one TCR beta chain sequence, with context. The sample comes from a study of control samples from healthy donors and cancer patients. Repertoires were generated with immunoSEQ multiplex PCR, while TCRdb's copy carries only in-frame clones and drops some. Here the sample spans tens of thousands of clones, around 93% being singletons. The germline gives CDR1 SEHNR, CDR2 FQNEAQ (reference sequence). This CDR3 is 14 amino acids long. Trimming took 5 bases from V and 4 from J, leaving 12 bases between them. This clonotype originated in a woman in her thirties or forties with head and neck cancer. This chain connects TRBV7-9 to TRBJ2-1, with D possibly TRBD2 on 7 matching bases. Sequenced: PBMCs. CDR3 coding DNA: TGTGCCAGCAGCCGGGGGGCGGAGTACAATGAGCAGTTCTTC. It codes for CASSRGAEYNEQFF.